This T cell receptor beta chain was identified during a study of T cell changes during pregnancy in multiple sclerosis. Germline CDR1 and CDR2: MNHEY and SMNVEV (reference sequence). The trim removed 3 bases at V and 8 bases at J, leaving 8 bases unmatched. The CDR3 is 15 residues long. Repertoires were generated with immunoSEQ multiplex PCR, while TCRdb's copy carries only in-frame clones and drops some. The repertoire holds about 52,000 clones, with roughly 92% as singletons. The source of this sequence is a female donor with multiple sclerosis, enrolled in a pregnancy study. The starting material was CD4+ T cells from peripheral blood mononuclear cells, obtained before pregnancy. The chain is built from TRBV27 and TRBJ2-1, with 9 bases aligning to TRBD2. The CDR3 coding sequence is TGTGCCAGCAGTTTCCGCATTAGCGGGAGAGATGAGCAGTTCTTC. Translation gives CASSFRISGRDEQFF.